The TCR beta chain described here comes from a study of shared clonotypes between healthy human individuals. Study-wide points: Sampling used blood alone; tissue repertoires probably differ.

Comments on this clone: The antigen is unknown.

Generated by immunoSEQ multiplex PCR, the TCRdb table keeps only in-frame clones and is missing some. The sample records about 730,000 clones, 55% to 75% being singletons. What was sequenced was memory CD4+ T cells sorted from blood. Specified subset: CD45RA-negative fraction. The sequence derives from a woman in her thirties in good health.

DNA for the CDR3: TGCGCCAGCAGCCAACAGGGGGCGTTGGAGCCCCAGCATTTT. Translating it yields CASSQQGALEPQHF. The V call is TRBV4-1, the J call TRBJ1-5; TRBD1 matches 8 bases. The CDR3 sequence is 14 residues long. V trimming: 2 bases; J trimming: 8 bases; junction bases outside the gene matches: 5. CDR1 is MGHRA, CDR2 YSYEKL, per germline.